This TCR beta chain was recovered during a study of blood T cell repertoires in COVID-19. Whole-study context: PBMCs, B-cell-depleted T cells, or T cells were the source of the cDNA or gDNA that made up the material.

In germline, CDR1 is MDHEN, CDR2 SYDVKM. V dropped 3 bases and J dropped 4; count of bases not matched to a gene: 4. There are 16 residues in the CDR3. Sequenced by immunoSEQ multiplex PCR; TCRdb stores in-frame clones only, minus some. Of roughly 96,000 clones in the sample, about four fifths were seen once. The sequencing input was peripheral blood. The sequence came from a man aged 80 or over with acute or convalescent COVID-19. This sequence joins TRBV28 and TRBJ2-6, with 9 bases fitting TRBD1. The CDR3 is CASSFGQGRGANVLTF. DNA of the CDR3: TGTGCCAGCAGTTTTGGACAGGGGCGAGGGGCCAACGTCCTGACTTTC.